A single sample gave rise to the 2 T cell receptor beta chains below, sequenced in a study of beta chain features in type 1 diabetes. Isolated RNA was reverse transcribed in full, so expressed TCRB transcripts were sequenced. This table comes from immunoSEQ multiplex PCR, and its TCRdb copy is limited to in-frame clones, with some not included. The data hold some 220,000 clones, with roughly 10% observed a single time. What was sequenced was central memory CD4+ T cells from blood. Source of these receptors: a man in his late teens or twenties in good health.

The chain links TRBV5-1 to TRBJ2-7, with D unclear. The CDR3 is 12 amino acids. Germline values: CDR1 SGHRS, CDR2 YFSETQ. V gave up 0 bases and J gave up 6 bases, with 7 bases separating them. This CDR3 reads CASSLGRSEQYF. CDR3 DNA sequence: TGCGCCAGCAGCTTGGGTAGATCCGAGCAGTACTTC.

The chain carries TRBV5-1 and TRBJ2-7; D gene unclear. V was trimmed by 0 bases and J by 0 bases, leaving 10 bases between them. The CDR3 runs to 15 residues. Germline CDR1 and CDR2: SGHRS and YFSETQ. CDR3 DNA: TGCGCCAGCAGCTTGGTGCAGGCAAGCTCCTACGAGCAGTACTTC. The encoded protein is CASSLVQASSYEQYF.